This T cell receptor beta chain was profiled in a study of T cell responses to AZD1222 COVID-19 vaccine. TCRdb keeps only in-frame clones here, not all; method: immunoSEQ multiplex PCR. The sample holds 55,000 to 75,000 clones, roughly 90% seen once. As for this clone: Its antigen is not known.

The length of the CDR3 is 13 residues. From germline, CDR1 is SEHNR and CDR2 FQNEAQ (reference sequence). Trimming removed 6 bases at V and 1 base at J, with 9 bases between. Study-wide findings and caveats: Donors were mostly white British, more females; clonal diversity possibly underestimated.

Sequences were derived from peripheral blood, sampled on day 0 of AZD1222 vaccination. The TCR originated in an adult in good health. The V gene is TRBV7-9, the J gene TRBJ1-1; no clear D gene. CDR3 sequence (DNA): TGTGCCAGCAGTCCAACAGAGAACACTGAAGCTTTCTTT. Its translation: CASSPTENTEAFF.